The subject of this entry is one T cell receptor beta chain. Its antigen is not yet known. No base quality information exists; no much larger clone differs at one position. These data come from a study of blood T cell repertoires in COVID-19 (dated by TCRdb to 2019 to 2021). For the wider study: Samples covering the acute and convalescent phases of COVID-19 were provided by collaborators in the United States, Italy and Spain. A freely available public database, intended as a resource for researchers studying the immune response to SARS-CoV-2, is where the repertoires were released. Deeply sampled blood TCRbeta repertoires from subjects exposed to, actively infected with, or recovered from COVID-19 were included in the dataset. The samples were drawn from the first 160 participants of the ongoing ImmuneRACE study and from some 1,300 subjects provided by 6 global collaborators. A de-identified subject ID, COVID-19 status, age in years and sex were almost always included in the sample metadata. The material from the prospective study consisted of cDNA or gDNA derived from T cells, B-cell-depleted T cells, or PBMCs. Where available, HLA class I and class II types were obtained from metadata supplied by the sample provider rather than from assay-based typing.

The collaborating institutions used their own protocols to collect whole blood in K2EDTA tubes. For TCRbeta analysis, collaborators shipped samples in one of three forms: frozen whole blood, isolated PBMCs, or DNA extracted from either of those sample types. What the work shows at the level of the full study, not this receptor alone: The quantity of clinical and demographic metadata differed by source and by participant and was supplied without curation.

The germline V gene provides CDR1 LGHNA and CDR2 YSLEER. Taken from cysteine to phenylalanine, the CDR3 has 15 residues. The retained sequence is limited to the CDR3, 45 bases, with the frame set at the first base. V gives up 0 bases and J gives up 4 bases, and the segment between their germline ends measures 12 bases. TCRbeta CDR3 regions were amplified from genomic DNA using the immunoSEQ Assay, a bias-controlled multiplex PCR. On the authors' methods: The number of nucleated cells in each sample was estimated from the amplification of reference gene primers within the assay. Sequence reads were collapsed and filtered to measure the absolute abundance of every unique TCRbeta CDR3 rearrangement. For each sample, productive Simpson clonality was calculated as the square root of Simpson's diversity index across productive rearrangements. Not all clones reach the TCRdb copy of this immuneACCESS table, which keeps in-frame sequences only. Checked studies attribute under half of the gap to unresolved V genes and leave the rest unexplained. That table supplies the V and J calls and clone size; D and trimming were determined from the DNA. The sample table holds about 200,000 clones, of which more than 80% were seen once. The ten biggest clones cover roughly a tenth of the sample.

The sequenced material came from peripheral blood. Recombination joined TRBV4-3 with TRBJ1-2; no D gene can be assigned with confidence. The origin of this receptor is an elderly woman with acute or convalescent COVID-19. CDR3 loop: CASSQDEVPGYGYTF. The bases are TGCGCCAGCAGCCAAGATGAGGTACCGGGCTATGGCTACACCTTC.